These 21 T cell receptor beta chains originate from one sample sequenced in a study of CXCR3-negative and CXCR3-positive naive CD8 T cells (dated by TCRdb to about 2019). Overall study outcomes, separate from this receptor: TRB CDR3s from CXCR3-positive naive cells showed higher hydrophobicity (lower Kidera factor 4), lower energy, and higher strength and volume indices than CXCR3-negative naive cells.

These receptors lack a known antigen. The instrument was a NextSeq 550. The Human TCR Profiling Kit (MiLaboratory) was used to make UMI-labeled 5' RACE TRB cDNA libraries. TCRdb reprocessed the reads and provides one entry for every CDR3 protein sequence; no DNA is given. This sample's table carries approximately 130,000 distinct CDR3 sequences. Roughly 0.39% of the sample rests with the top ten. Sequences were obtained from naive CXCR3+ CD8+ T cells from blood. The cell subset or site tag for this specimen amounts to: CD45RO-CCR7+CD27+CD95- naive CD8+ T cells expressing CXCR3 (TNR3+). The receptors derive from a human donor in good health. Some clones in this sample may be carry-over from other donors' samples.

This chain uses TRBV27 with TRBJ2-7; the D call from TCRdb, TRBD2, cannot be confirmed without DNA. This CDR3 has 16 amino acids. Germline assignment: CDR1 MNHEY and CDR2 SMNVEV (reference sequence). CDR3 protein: CASSSRLALTSYEQYF.

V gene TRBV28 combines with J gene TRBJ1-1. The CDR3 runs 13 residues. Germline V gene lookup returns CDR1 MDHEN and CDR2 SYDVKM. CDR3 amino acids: CASSLDMNTEAFF. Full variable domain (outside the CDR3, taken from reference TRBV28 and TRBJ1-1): DVKVTQSSRYLVKRTGEKVFLECVQDMDHENMFWYRQDPGLGLRLIYFSYDVKMKEKGDIPEGYSVSREKKERFSLILESASTNQTSMYLCASSLDMNTEAFFGQGTRLTVV.

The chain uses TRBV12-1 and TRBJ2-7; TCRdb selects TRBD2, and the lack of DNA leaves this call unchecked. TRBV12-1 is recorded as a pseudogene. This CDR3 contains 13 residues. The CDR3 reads CASRDEEESEQYF.

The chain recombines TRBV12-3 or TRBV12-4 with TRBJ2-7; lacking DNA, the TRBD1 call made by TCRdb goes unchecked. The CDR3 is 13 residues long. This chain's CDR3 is CASSLPGAAEQYF.

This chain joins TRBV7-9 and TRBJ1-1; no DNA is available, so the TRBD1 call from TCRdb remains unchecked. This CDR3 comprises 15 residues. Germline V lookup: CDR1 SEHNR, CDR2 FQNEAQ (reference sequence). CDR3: CASSLRGMRVPEAFF.

CDR3 region: CASSEYADQQYF. V gene TRBV25-1 combines with J gene TRBJ2-7. The CDR3 runs to 12 residues. CDR1 is MGHDK, CDR2 SYGVNS, per germline.

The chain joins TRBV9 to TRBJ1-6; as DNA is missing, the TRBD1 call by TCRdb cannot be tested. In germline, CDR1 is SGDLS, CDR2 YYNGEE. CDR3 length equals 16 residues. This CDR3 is CASSAPGQGARSPLHF.

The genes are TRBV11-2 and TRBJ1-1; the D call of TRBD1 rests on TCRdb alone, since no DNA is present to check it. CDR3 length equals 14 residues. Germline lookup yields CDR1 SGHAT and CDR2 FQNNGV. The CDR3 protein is CASSLDQAATEAFF. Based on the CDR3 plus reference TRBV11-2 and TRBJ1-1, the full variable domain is EAGVAQSPRYKIIEKRQSVAFWCNPISGHATLYWYQQILGQGPKLLIQFQNNGVVDDSQLPKDRFSAERLKGVDSTLKIQPAKLEDSAVYLCASSLDQAATEAFFGQGTRLTVV.

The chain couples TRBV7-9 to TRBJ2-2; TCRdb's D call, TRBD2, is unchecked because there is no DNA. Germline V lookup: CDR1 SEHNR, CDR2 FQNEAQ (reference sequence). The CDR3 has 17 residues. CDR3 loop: CASSLPLAGPNTGELFF.

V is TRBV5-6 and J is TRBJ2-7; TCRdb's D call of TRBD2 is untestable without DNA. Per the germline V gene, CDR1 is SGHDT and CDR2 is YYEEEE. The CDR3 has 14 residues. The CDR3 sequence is CASSFWSRDDEQYF.

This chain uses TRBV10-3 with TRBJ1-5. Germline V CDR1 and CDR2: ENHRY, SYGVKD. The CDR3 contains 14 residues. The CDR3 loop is CAISESTSNQPQHF.

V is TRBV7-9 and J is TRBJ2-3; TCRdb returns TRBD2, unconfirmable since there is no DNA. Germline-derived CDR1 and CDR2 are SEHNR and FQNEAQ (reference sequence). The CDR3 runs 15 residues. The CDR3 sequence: CASSAGTRATDTQYF.

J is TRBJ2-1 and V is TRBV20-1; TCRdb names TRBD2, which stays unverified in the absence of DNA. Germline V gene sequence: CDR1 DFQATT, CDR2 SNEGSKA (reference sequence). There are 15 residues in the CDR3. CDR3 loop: CSAPPGLALVDEQFF.

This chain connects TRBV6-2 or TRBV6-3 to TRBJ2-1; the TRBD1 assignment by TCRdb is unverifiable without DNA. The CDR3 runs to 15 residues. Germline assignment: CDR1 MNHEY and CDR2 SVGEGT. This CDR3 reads CASTGGTGSYNEQFF.

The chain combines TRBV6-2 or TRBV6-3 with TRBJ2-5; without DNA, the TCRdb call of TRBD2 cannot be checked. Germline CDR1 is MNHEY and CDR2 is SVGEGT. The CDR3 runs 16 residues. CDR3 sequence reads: CASSYPTSGGQETQYF.

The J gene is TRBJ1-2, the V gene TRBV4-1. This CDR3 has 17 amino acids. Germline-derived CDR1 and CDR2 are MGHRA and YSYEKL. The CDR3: CASSLSRGIGPIYGYTF.

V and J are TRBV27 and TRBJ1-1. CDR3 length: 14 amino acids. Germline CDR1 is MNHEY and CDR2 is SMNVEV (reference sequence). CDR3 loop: CASSLRGGPTEAFF.

The CDR3 loop is CASSSDRASSYEQYF. This chain links TRBV12-3 or TRBV12-4 with TRBJ2-7; the D gene TCRdb calls, TRBD1, cannot be checked with no DNA. The CDR3 sequence is 15 residues long.

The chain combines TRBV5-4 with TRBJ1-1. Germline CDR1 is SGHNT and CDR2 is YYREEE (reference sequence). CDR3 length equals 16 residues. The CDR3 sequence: CASSFLRGGDRTEAFF.

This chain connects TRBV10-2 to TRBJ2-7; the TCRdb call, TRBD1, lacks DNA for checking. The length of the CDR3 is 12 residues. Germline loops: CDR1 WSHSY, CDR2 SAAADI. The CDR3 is CASLGESYEQYF.

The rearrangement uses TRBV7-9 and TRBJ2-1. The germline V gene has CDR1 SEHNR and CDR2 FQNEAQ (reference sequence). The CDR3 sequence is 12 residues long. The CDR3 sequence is CASSLRWDEQFF.